This entry lists 10 T cell receptor beta chains sequenced from one sample in a study of cytomegalovirus exposure and HLA in healthy donors. The PCR contained 60 Vbeta and 13 Jbeta primers. The assay was immunoSEQ multiplex PCR, and TCRdb's table has in-frame clones only and misses some. The sample has approximately 100,000 clones; around 80% are singletons. The sample was PBMCs. These receptors all come from a man between 18 and 29 years old in good health and CMV-seropositive.

In DNA, the CDR3 is TGTGCCAGCAGTTTACGCATCTTTCGGGAGCAGTACTTC. Translating gives CASSLRIFREQYF. The rearrangement uses TRBV27 and TRBJ2-7; D is unclear. The CDR3 sequence is 13 residues long. Germline V gene data show CDR1 as MNHEY and CDR2 as SMNVEV (reference sequence). Trimming took 2 bases from V and 7 from J, leaving 12 bases between them.

This sequence joins TRBV7-9 and TRBJ2-1; 11 bases fit TRBD2. The CDR3 has 17 residues. Trimming at V came to 5 bases and at J to 5 bases, leaving 11 bases not matched to a gene. From germline, CDR1 is SEHNR and CDR2 FQNEAQ (reference sequence). CDR3 bases: TGTGCCAGCAGCCCACCGTCACTAGCGGGGGCGAACAATGAGCAGTTCTTC. It yields the protein CASSPPSLAGANNEQFF. Supplemented by reference TRBV7-9 and TRBJ2-1, the full variable domain reads DTGVSQNPRHKITKRGQNVTFRCDPISEHNRLYWYRQTLGQGPEFLTYFQNEAQLEKSRLLSDRFSAERPKGSFSTLEIQRTEQGDSAMYLCASSPPSLAGANNEQFFGPGTRLTVL.

The rearrangement links TRBV7-6 to TRBJ2-5, with 7 bases aligning to TRBD1. The CDR3 runs 16 residues. Germline V gene data show CDR1 as SGHVS and CDR2 as FNYEAQ. V lost 2 bases, J lost 5 bases, and 11 bases stayed unmatched. CDR3 region: CASSLPPGGRGETQYF. The CDR3 DNA sequence: TGTGCCAGCAGCTTACCCCCAGGCGGCAGGGGGGAGACCCAGTACTTC.

The J gene is TRBJ2-7, the V gene TRBV15, with a tentative D call TRBD2 (6 bases). V was shortened by 1 base and J by 0 bases, with 16 bases between the two germline ends. The CDR3 consists of 17 residues. CDR1 is LNHNV and CDR2 is YYDKDF in the germline V gene (reference sequence). The CDR3 sequence is CATSRVPLMTSSYEQYF. The CDR3 bases are TGTGCCACCAGCAGAGTCCCCCTTATGACTAGCTCCTACGAGCAGTACTTC.

The chain employs TRBV29-1 and TRBJ2-1; perhaps TRBD1 as D (7 bases). The CDR3 covers 12 residues. The V and J ends lost 4 bases and 15 bases respectively, with 19 bases between them. Germline V gene lookup returns CDR1 SQVTM and CDR2 ANQGSEA. CDR3 residues: CSVVTRGDSRFF. The CDR3 DNA follows: TGCAGCGTTGTCACTAGGGGGGACAGTCGGTTCTTC.

This clone was observed a few times. V gene TRBV28 combines with J gene TRBJ1-2; 9 positions match TRBD1. Looked up from germline, CDR1 is MDHEN and CDR2 is SYDVKM. J gave up 4 bases and V 3 bases, and 9 bases lay outside the gene matches. This CDR3 is 16 amino acids long. CDR3 coding DNA: TGTGCCAGCAGTTTCTCTTCACGACAGGGGGTCTATGGCTACACCTTC. Translation gives CASSFSSRQGVYGYTF.

The rearrangement links TRBV10-3 to TRBJ2-3, with D maybe TRBD1 (5 bases). Germline V gene sequence: CDR1 ENHRY, CDR2 SYGVKD. This CDR3 has 17 residues. V lost 0 bases and J 1 base, leaving 14 bases between the germline ends. CDR3 in DNA: TGTGCCATCAGTGAGTCCCAAGGTCAGGGCCGCACAGATACGCAGTATTTT. It is translated as CAISESQGQGRTDTQYF.

Points on this clone: A junction boundary mismatches the germline segment, possibly from a read error. The chain recombines TRBV30 with TRBJ2-7; 8 bases are shared with TRBD2. The CDR3 has 14 amino acids. Germline CDR1 GTSNPN, CDR2 SVGIG (reference sequence). This CDR3 is CARSVSSGVDEQYF. The CDR3 DNA sequence: TGTGCCCGGAGTGTAAGTAGCGGGGTAGACGAGCAGTACTTC.

The V gene is TRBV5-1, the J gene TRBJ2-5, with D perhaps matching TRBD1 (5 bases). Trimming stripped 4 bases from V and 4 bases from J, with 17 bases between. CDR3 length: 15 residues. The germline CDR1 and CDR2 sequences are SGHRS and YFSETQ. In DNA form, the CDR3 reads TGCGCCAGCAGCCCGGCGGCAGGGCCAGGAGAGACCCAGTACTTC. Amino acids: CASSPAAGPGETQYF.

The chain couples TRBV7-9 to TRBJ2-7, with TRBD2 identical over 9 bases. The J segment lost 6 bases and the V segment lost 1 base, leaving 7 bases of the junction unmatched. Germline lookup yields CDR1 SEHNR and CDR2 FQNEAQ (reference sequence). This CDR3 spans 15 amino acids. Here the CDR3 reads CASSLDQRGAGEQYF. In DNA, the CDR3 is TGTGCCAGCAGCTTAGACCAGCGGGGGGCGGGCGAGCAGTACTTC.